The 32 T cell receptor beta chains reported below all come from one sample, sequenced in a study of OX40 agonist ivuxolimab in advanced cancers. TCRdb's copy holds only in-frame clones and misses some; the assay was immunoSEQ multiplex PCR. Of roughly 63,000 clones listed, approximately 89% are singletons. Sample: CD4+ or CD8+ T cells sorted from blood, taken in a trial of the OX40 agonist ivuxolimab. The receptor set was obtained from an adult with an advanced solid tumor such as melanoma, head and neck, liver or kidney cancer.

This sequence joins TRBV9 and TRBJ1-2, with unresolved D. Germline assignment: CDR1 SGDLS and CDR2 YYNGEE. V gave up 1 base and J gave up 4 bases, with 14 bases separating them. This CDR3 spans 15 amino acids. The CDR3 is CASSVSGLQTYGYTF. The CDR3 coding sequence is TGTGCCAGCAGCGTATCGGGGTTGCAAACCTATGGCTACACCTTC. Combining the CDR3 with reference TRBV9 and TRBJ1-2 gives the whole variable domain DSGVTQTPKHLITATGQRVTLRCSPRSGDLSVYWYQQSLDQGLQFLIQYYNGEERAKGNILERFSAQQFPDLHSELNLSSLELGDSALYFCASSVSGLQTYGYTFGSGTRLTVV.

V is TRBV9 and J is TRBJ2-2; D ambiguous. The CDR3 loop spans 13 amino acids. Germline CDR1 is SGDLS and CDR2 is YYNGEE. The ends were cut back, 1 base at V and 6 bases at J, with 7 bases in the middle. The CDR3 DNA reads TGTGCCAGCAGCGTATATGGAGCCGGGGAGCTGTTTTTT. Encoded protein: CASSVYGAGELFF. Full variable domain (outside the CDR3, taken from reference TRBV9 and TRBJ2-2): DSGVTQTPKHLITATGQRVTLRCSPRSGDLSVYWYQQSLDQGLQFLIQYYNGEERAKGNILERFSAQQFPDLHSELNLSSLELGDSALYFCASSVYGAGELFFGEGSRLTVL.

V and J are TRBV21-1 and TRBJ1-1. TRBV21-1 is described as a pseudogene. CDR3 length: 12 residues. Here the CDR3 DNA reads TGTGCCAGCAGGGGGGGAAGAACTGAAGCTTTCTTT. Translation gives CASRGGRTEAFF.

The chain uses TRBV18 and TRBJ2-3; tentatively, D is TRBD1 (6 bases). Trimming pared 2 bases from V and 2 bases from J, leaving 8 bases between. Germline V gene sequence: CDR1 KGHSH, CDR2 LQKENI. This CDR3 spans 14 amino acids. CDR3 in amino acids: CASSPRDITDTQYF. CDR3 coding DNA: TGTGCCAGCTCACCAAGGGACATCACAGATACGCAGTATTTT.

This sequence joins TRBV19 and TRBJ1-1; a possible D gene is TRBD1 (6 bases). Germline V gene data show CDR1 as LNHDA and CDR2 as SQIVND (reference sequence). The length of the CDR3 is 15 residues. V shed 4 bases and J shed 3 bases, with 15 bases lying between them. The chain's CDR3 is CASSTTGGPDTEAFF. CDR3 DNA: TGTGCCAGTAGTACCACCGGGGGGCCGGACACTGAAGCTTTCTTT.

V usage is TRBV6-1 and J usage is TRBJ2-7; 8 nucleotides align to TRBD1. CDR1 is MNHNS, CDR2 SASEGT, per germline. V lost 1 base and J lost 3; bases outside the gene matches: 5. The CDR3 consists of 15 residues. The CDR3: CASSEVGTGLYEQYF. For the CDR3, the DNA is TGTGCCAGCAGTGAAGTTGGGACAGGACTCTACGAGCAGTACTTC.

This chain connects TRBV6-5 to TRBJ2-7; D unresolved. This CDR3 region has 14 residues. Germline CDR1 is MNHEY and CDR2 is SVGAGI. Trimming left V 5 bases short and J 5 bases short, with 16 bases between. In DNA form, the CDR3 reads TGTGCCAGCAGTCCCACCCCGAGTCGGGACGAGCAGTACTTC. This encodes CASSPTPSRDEQYF.

The chain recombines TRBV21-1 with TRBJ2-7; no DNA check was done on the table's D call, TRBD1. TRBV21-1 is a pseudogene locus. CDR3 length equals 14 residues. CDR3 nucleotides: TGTGCCAGCAGCAAAGACAGAGAGTCCTACGAGCAGTACTTC. Encoded protein: CASSKDRESYEQYF.

The chain couples TRBV19 to TRBJ2-5; 10 bases agree with TRBD1. Looked up from germline, CDR1 is LNHDA and CDR2 is SQIVND (reference sequence). The CDR3 has 16 residues. V dropped 2 bases and J dropped 4; count of bases not matched to a gene: 7. CDR3 coding DNA: TGTGCCAGTAGTATATCTGGAGACAGGGGGCTAGAGACCCAGTACTTC. Translating it yields CASSISGDRGLETQYF.

The count of this clone is one. The rearrangement joins TRBV11-2 to TRBJ2-3, with a tentative D call TRBD1 (5 bases). This CDR3 contains 15 residues. Germline lookup yields CDR1 SGHAT and CDR2 FQNNGV. Trimming pared 2 bases from V and 1 base from J, leaving 10 bases between. This CDR3 reads CASSLRTLGTDTQYF. CDR3 sequence (DNA): TGTGCCAGCAGCTTACGGACATTAGGCACAGATACGCAGTATTTT.

The chain employs TRBV19 and TRBJ1-5; TRBD1 matches at 7 bases. The ends lost 3 bases at V and 6 bases at J; junction bases unmatched: 5. The CDR3 extends over 14 amino acids. Germline CDR1 LNHDA, CDR2 SQIVND (reference sequence). The CDR3 nucleotides read TGTGCCAGTAGTATGGGGACAGCTAGTCAGCCCCAGCATTTT. This gives the protein CASSMGTASQPQHF.

This clone was found once. This rearrangement joins TRBV19 to TRBJ1-5; 7 positions match TRBD1. Germline V gene sequence: CDR1 LNHDA, CDR2 SQIVND (reference sequence). This CDR3 comprises 14 residues. J was trimmed by 3 bases and V by 7 bases; bases with no gene match: 6. The CDR3 DNA is TGTGCCAGTACCCCGACAGGGCCCAATCAGCCCCAGCATTTT. Translating gives CASTPTGPNQPQHF.

In this sample, this clone is medium-sized (0.01 to 0.1%). The gene calls are TRBV7-3 and TRBJ2-5, with 11 positions matching TRBD2. The CDR3 extends over 16 amino acids. Trimming cost V 5 bases and J 2 bases; bases outside gene matches: 7. CDR1 and CDR2 from the germline V gene are SGHTA and FQGTGA. CDR3 DNA sequence: TGTGCCAGCAGCCTCCAGGGACTAGCGGCTCAAGAGACCCAGTACTTC. It specifies CASSLQGLAAQETQYF.

The chain links TRBV6-6 to TRBJ2-7; D might be TRBD1 (6 bases). The CDR3 totals 12 residues. The V gene lost 8 bases and the J gene lost 6 bases, with 14 bases spanning the gap. From germline, CDR1 is MNHNY and CDR2 SVGAGI (reference sequence). CDR3 residues: CASGHRAGEQYF. Here the CDR3 DNA reads TGTGCCAGCGGGCACAGGGCGGGCGAGCAGTACTTC.

This chain links TRBV27 with TRBJ2-7, with TRBD1 as a possible D gene (6 bases). Trimming stripped 4 bases from V and 4 bases from J, with 11 bases between. Germline CDR1 and CDR2: MNHEY and SMNVEV (reference sequence). The CDR3 contains 13 residues. The DNA of the CDR3 is TGTGCCAGCAGTTGGACTCAGGGGTACGAGCAGTACTTC. Amino acids: CASSWTQGYEQYF.

V is TRBV13 and J is TRBJ2-7; 10 nucleotides agree with TRBD2. CDR1 and CDR2 (germline): PRHDT, FYEKMQ (reference sequence). This CDR3 has 16 amino acids. J lost 3 bases, V lost 5 bases, and 10 bases had no gene match. The CDR3 nucleotides read TGTGCCAGCAGCCAAACCTCTAGCGGGAGACGCTACGAGCAGTACTTC. Amino acids: CASSQTSSGRRYEQYF. Using reference TRBV13 and TRBJ2-7 for the parts outside the CDR3, the full variable domain is AAGVIQSPRHLIKEKRETATLKCYPIPRHDTVYWYQQGPGQDPQFLISFYEKMQSDKGSIPDRFSAQQFSDYHSELNMSSLELGDSALYFCASSQTSSGRRYEQYFGPGTRLTVT.

CDR3 region: CASSFVGRTRTDTQYF. Here the CDR3 DNA reads TGTGCCAGCAGTTTCGTAGGCAGGACACGCACAGATACGCAGTATTTT. The chain joins TRBV27 to TRBJ2-3; D might be TRBD1 (5 bases). The V end was cut by 3 bases, the J end by 1 base, with 14 bases between. CDR1 is MNHEY and CDR2 is SMNVEV in the germline V gene (reference sequence). The CDR3 runs to 16 residues.

The chain recombines TRBV29-1 with TRBJ1-2; 7 bases map to TRBD1. The length of the CDR3 is 13 residues. J lost 4 bases, V lost 3 bases, and 5 bases had no gene match. The germline V gene encodes CDR1 SQVTM and CDR2 ANQGSEA. The CDR3 DNA sequence: TGCAGCGTTGAGGCAGGGGGTTTCTATGGCTACACCTTC. It translates to CSVEAGGFYGYTF.

This sequence joins TRBV13 and TRBJ2-7; 11 bases agree with TRBD2. Germline CDR1 is PRHDT and CDR2 is FYEKMQ (reference sequence). CDR3 length: 14 amino acids. V lost 4 bases, J lost 3 bases, and 2 bases stayed unmatched. The CDR3 bases are TGTGCCAGCAGCTCCGGACTAGCGGGCTACGAGCAGTACTTC. This gives the protein CASSSGLAGYEQYF. The full variable domain, completed using reference TRBV13 and TRBJ2-7, is AAGVIQSPRHLIKEKRETATLKCYPIPRHDTVYWYQQGPGQDPQFLISFYEKMQSDKGSIPDRFSAQQFSDYHSELNMSSLELGDSALYFCASSSGLAGYEQYFGPGTRLTVT.

CDR3 in DNA: TGTGCCAGTAGGGTCCTCGCGGCGGTTTACACTGAAGCTTTCTTT. Protein sequence: CASRVLAAVYTEAFF. The chain recombines TRBV19 with TRBJ1-1; no definite D call. The germline gives CDR1 LNHDA, CDR2 SQIVND (reference sequence). Trimming took off 6 bases at V and 3 bases at J, with 17 bases between the two ends. CDR3 length equals 15 residues.

CDR3 amino acids: CSVARDLGETQYF. CDR3 nucleotides: TGCAGCGTTGCTAGGGACCTAGGGGAGACCCAGTACTTC. The V call is TRBV29-1, the J call TRBJ2-5; the D gene could be TRBD1 or TRBD2 (5 bases each). Germline assignment: CDR1 SQVTM and CDR2 ANQGSEA. The CDR3 contains 13 residues. The germline V and J ends were trimmed by 4 bases and 5 bases, with 14 bases remaining between them.

The CDR3 DNA reads as TGTGCCAGCAGTTCCCTACAGGGGGACCCGGTAGATACGCAGTATTTT. It translates to CASSSLQGDPVDTQYF. This chain joins TRBV27 and TRBJ2-3; 8 positions agree with TRBD1. The CDR3 contains 16 residues. Germline V gene sequence: CDR1 MNHEY, CDR2 SMNVEV (reference sequence). V was pared by 4 bases and J by 5 bases, with 11 bases of the junction left unmatched.

The chain has TRBV28 and TRBJ1-1; 7 positions agree with TRBD1. Germline lookup yields CDR1 MDHEN and CDR2 SYDVKM. The CDR3 spans 16 residues. Trimming took 6 bases from V and 1 from J; bases not matched to a gene: 11. CDR3 loop: CASSYDLGGGNTEAFF. CDR3 bases: TGTGCCAGCAGCTACGATTTAGGGGGCGGGAACACTGAAGCTTTCTTT.

Here the CDR3 reads CASTPGGNYGYTF. The CDR3 coding sequence is TGTGCCAGCACCCCGGGGGGGAACTATGGCTACACCTTC. This sequence joins TRBV5-6 and TRBJ1-2, with D maybe TRBD1 (5 bases). This CDR3 region has 13 residues. V lost 6 bases to trimming and J lost 2 bases, with 11 bases between them. The germline gives CDR1 SGHDT, CDR2 YYEEEE.

This rearrangement joins TRBV5-1 to TRBJ1-1, with TRBD1 identical over 9 bases. The CDR3 has 14 amino acids. Germline CDR1 is SGHRS and CDR2 is YFSETQ. With V trimmed by 4 bases and J by 5 bases, 6 bases remained unmatched. The CDR3 loop reads CASSRWTGETEAFF. CDR3 coding DNA: TGCGCCAGCAGCCGATGGACAGGGGAGACTGAAGCTTTCTTT.

The CDR3 DNA reads as TGTGCCAGCAGTTACGCCGGGACCTATTCACCCCTCCACTTT. It yields the protein CASSYAGTYSPLHF. V usage is TRBV6-5 and J usage is TRBJ1-6; D may be TRBD1 (5 bases). Per germline, CDR1 MNHEY and CDR2 SVGAGI. The CDR3 consists of 14 residues. V lost 2 bases to trimming and J lost 8 bases, with 10 bases between them.

The chain is built from TRBV2 and TRBJ2-3, with TRBD2 matching over 7 bases. The germline V gene has CDR1 SNHLY and CDR2 FYNNEI. V trimming: 4 bases; J trimming: 6 bases; junction bases outside the gene matches: 13. The CDR3 is 16 amino acids. The CDR3 spells CASSAAVGGLYDTQYF. CDR3 in DNA: TGTGCCAGCAGTGCCGCGGTGGGGGGGTTGTATGATACGCAGTATTTT.

A note on this clone: At the DNA level, this CDR3 is encoded by other sequences in the same sample as well. The gene calls are TRBV7-9 and TRBJ2-5; D gene ambiguous. The CDR3 runs to 13 residues. V lost 0 bases and J 1 base, leaving 3 bases between the germline ends. Germline values: CDR1 SEHNR, CDR2 FQNEAQ (reference sequence). The CDR3 coding sequence is TGTGCCAGCAGCTTAGCCCTCCAAGAGACCCAGTACTTC. Its protein product is CASSLALQETQYF.

The J gene is TRBJ2-3, the V gene TRBV5-4; 7 nucleotides line up with TRBD1. CDR3 size: 14 residues. The J segment lost 2 bases and the V segment lost 5 bases, leaving 5 bases of the junction unmatched. Per the germline V gene, CDR1 is SGHNT and CDR2 is YYREEE (reference sequence). In nucleotides, the CDR3 is TGTGCCAGCAGGCCCGGACAGGACACAGATACGCAGTATTTT. Residues: CASRPGQDTDTQYF.

This chain uses TRBV5-4 with TRBJ1-4; 7 bases match TRBD1. The CDR3 is made up of 14 amino acids. V lost 4 bases, J lost 7 bases, and 7 bases stayed unmatched. Germline V lookup: CDR1 SGHNT, CDR2 YYREEE (reference sequence). The CDR3 nucleotides are TGTGCCAGCAGCATAGGGGGCGATGGTGAAAAACTGTTTTTT. As protein: CASSIGGDGEKLFF. The variable domain in full, completed from reference TRBV5-4 and TRBJ1-4, reads ETGVTQSPTHLIKTRGQQVTLRCSSQSGHNTVSWYQQALGQGPQFIFQYYREEENGRGNFPPRFSGLQFPNYSSELNVNALELDDSALYLCASSIGGDGEKLFFGSGTQLSVL.

The V call is TRBV5-1, the J call TRBJ2-7; no reliable D call. CDR1 is SGHRS, CDR2 YFSETQ, per germline. V was shortened by 5 bases and J by 3 bases, with 12 bases between the two germline ends. This CDR3 region has 13 residues. The CDR3: CASSYAPDYEQYF. The CDR3 DNA is TGCGCCAGCAGTTATGCTCCTGACTACGAGCAGTACTTC.

The rearrangement uses TRBV7-9 and TRBJ2-5, with 7 bases lining up with TRBD1. CDR1 and CDR2 (germline): SEHNR, FQNEAQ (reference sequence). V gave up 2 bases and J gave up 0 bases; unmatched junction bases: 12. The CDR3 is 18 residues long. Here the CDR3 DNA reads TGTGCCAGCAGCTTAAGAGCACCCGGGACAGATTACCAAGAGACCCAGTACTTC. Amino acids: CASSLRAPGTDYQETQYF.